This passage covers 24 T cell receptor beta chains from one sample sequenced in a study of cytomegalovirus exposure and HLA in healthy donors (dated by TCRdb to about 2017). Libraries were prepared through the immunoSEQ multiplex PCR assay. A mixture of 60 forward primers for TCR Vbeta segments and 13 reverse primers for TCR Jbeta segments was used in the multiplex PCR. TCRdb took over this immuneACCESS table, retaining in-frame rearrangements with V and J assigned. Such tables are incomplete; in checked studies, under half of the missing clones stem from an unresolved V gene, and the remainder is unexplained. Within this sample are roughly 120,000 clones, with 9% to 10% of them counted one time only. Roughly 3% of the sample is held by the ten biggest clonotypes. The specimen sequenced was PBMCs. The receptors derive from a man in his thirties or forties in good health and CMV-seronegative.

V and J are TRBV29-1 and TRBJ2-5, with TRBD1 identical over 7 bases. The V gene's germline CDR1 is SQVTM and CDR2 ANQGSEA. V gave up 7 bases and J gave up 7 bases; unmatched junction bases: 12. The CDR3 length is 13 residues. This chain's CDR3 is CSATGVIFGTQYF. CDR3 nucleotides: TGCAGCGCAACAGGGGTAATTTTCGGGACCCAGTACTTC.

This chain connects TRBV7-9 to TRBJ2-7, with D perhaps matching TRBD1 (6 bases). The V end lost 3 bases, the J end lost 0 bases, and 18 bases lay between the germline ends. The CDR3 spans 17 residues. Germline CDR1 is SEHNR and CDR2 is FQNEAQ (reference sequence). The CDR3 sequence is CASSFGRTEHFSYEQYF. The CDR3 nucleotides read TGTGCCAGCAGCTTTGGCCGGACAGAGCATTTCTCCTACGAGCAGTACTTC.

This sequence joins TRBV5-6 and TRBJ1-5, with 7 bases that match TRBD1. V dropped 0 bases and J dropped 3; count of bases not matched to a gene: 3. The CDR3 consists of 15 residues. From germline, CDR1 is SGHDT and CDR2 YYEEEE. The CDR3 loop reads CASSLGQGINQPQHF. The CDR3 DNA is TGTGCCAGCAGCTTGGGACAGGGCATCAATCAGCCCCAGCATTTT.

This chain uses TRBV5-4 with TRBJ1-3, with D unclear. CDR1 is SGHNT, CDR2 YYREEE, per germline (reference sequence). CDR3 size: 14 residues. The ends were cut back, 4 bases at V and 1 base at J, with 9 bases in the middle. The CDR3 DNA reads TGTGCCAGCAGCAACCGGGGTTCTGGAAACACCATATATTTT. It specifies CASSNRGSGNTIYF.

This clone was detected a few times. The chain has TRBV30 and TRBJ1-1; D unclear. The germline V and J ends were trimmed by 2 bases and 5 bases, with 6 bases remaining between them. Germline CDR1 GTSNPN, CDR2 SVGIG (reference sequence). The CDR3 consists of 11 residues. The CDR3 loop is CAWSRETEAFF. The CDR3 coding sequence is TGTGCCTGGAGTCGAGAGACTGAAGCTTTCTTT.

This clone was recorded a few times. A far more abundant clone sits one base away, making this likely a read error. The chain couples TRBV4-3 to TRBJ2-7, with 8 bases that match TRBD1. The V gene's germline CDR1 is LGHNA and CDR2 YSLEER. This CDR3 region has 17 residues. J was trimmed by 0 bases and V by 5 bases; bases with no gene match: 12. This CDR3 is CASSSLDLTGDSYEQYF. DNA of the CDR3: TGCGCCAGCAGCTCTCTAGATTTGACAGGGGACTCCTACGAGCAGTACTTC.

This clone was observed a few times. This CDR3 is CASSASGSNTEAFF. CDR3 sequence (DNA): TGTGCCAGCAGTGCGTCAGGGTCGAACACTGAAGCTTTCTTT. The rearrangement joins TRBV6-1 to TRBJ1-1; possibly TRBD1 for D (5 bases). The CDR3 has 14 residues. Germline CDR1 is MNHNS and CDR2 is SASEGT. Between the trimmed V and J ends, which lost 4 bases and 1 base, there was a span of 10 bases.

In its sample, this clone was seen a few times. The gene calls are TRBV9 and TRBJ1-6, with D tentatively TRBD1 (5 bases). V shed 4 bases and J shed 9 bases, with 20 bases lying between them. Germline V lookup: CDR1 SGDLS, CDR2 YYNGEE. The length of the CDR3 is 16 residues. The CDR3 nucleotides are TGTGCCAGCAGCCCCGGACCCGGGACTGACGGTTCACCCCTCCACTTT. Amino acid sequence: CASSPGPGTDGSPLHF.

This clone was counted a few times. V is TRBV6-6 and J is TRBJ1-1; D might be TRBD1 (6 bases). The CDR3 has 15 amino acids. Germline CDR1 is MNHNY and CDR2 is SVGAGI (reference sequence). Trimming took off 2 bases at V and 8 bases at J, with 18 bases between the two ends. The DNA of the CDR3 is TGTGCCAGCAGTTACCGTCAACAAGGGACACCGGAAGCTTTCTTT. This sequence encodes CASSYRQQGTPEAFF.

The chain combines TRBV19 with TRBJ1-1; TRBD1 aligns across 8 bases. CDR1 is LNHDA, CDR2 SQIVND, per germline (reference sequence). CDR3 size: 15 residues. The V gene end was trimmed by 6 bases and the J gene end by 11 bases; junction bases not matched to a gene: 17. The CDR3 loop reads CASSTWGTGPPGAFF. CDR3 nucleotide sequence: TGTGCCAGTAGCACATGGGGGACAGGACCCCCCGGGGCTTTCTTT.

The V call is TRBV12-5, the J call TRBJ1-1, with a tentative D call TRBD1 (6 bases). Germline V gives CDR1 LGHNT, CDR2 FRNRAP. V was pared by 2 bases and J by 1 base, with 20 bases between. This CDR3 has 18 residues. The CDR3 region is CASGLLKDWDTWNTEAFF. CDR3 bases: TGTGCTAGTGGTTTGCTCAAAGACTGGGACACCTGGAACACTGAAGCTTTCTTT.

V gene TRBV27 combines with J gene TRBJ2-2, with D unresolved. With 3 bases removed from V and 4 bases from J, the gap between germline ends came to 18 bases. CDR3 length equals 17 residues. Per germline, CDR1 MNHEY and CDR2 SMNVEV (reference sequence). The CDR3 here is CASSFLTIFTLTGELFF. DNA of the CDR3: TGTGCCAGCAGTTTCCTTACAATCTTCACCCTCACCGGGGAGCTGTTTTTT.

This clone showed up just a few times. The chain carries TRBV6-4 and TRBJ2-5; TRBD2 matches 9 bases. Unmatched junction bases numbered 8, after V lost 4 bases and J lost 5 bases. Germline assignment: CDR1 MRHNA and CDR2 SNTAGT. The CDR3 sequence is 15 residues long. This CDR3 is CASSVIAGAAETQYF. CDR3 DNA: TGTGCCAGCAGTGTCATAGCGGGAGCCGCCGAGACCCAGTACTTC.

The J gene is TRBJ1-3, the V gene TRBV5-6; D is unclear. Between the trimmed V and J ends, which lost 0 bases and 1 base, there was a span of 5 bases. There are 14 residues in the CDR3. Germline V lookup: CDR1 SGHDT, CDR2 YYEEEE. CDR3 region: CASSLGVSGNTIYF. The CDR3 nucleotides are TGTGCCAGCAGCTTGGGCGTATCTGGAAACACCATATATTTT. The full variable domain, with the rest looked up from reference TRBV5-6 and TRBJ1-3, is DAGVTQSPTHLIKTRGQQVTLRCSPKSGHDTVSWYQQALGQGPQFIFQYYEEEERQRGNFPDRFSGHQFPNYSSELNVNALLLGDSALYLCASSLGVSGNTIYFGEGSWLTVV.

J is TRBJ1-2 and V is TRBV5-1; D perhaps matches TRBD1 (6 bases). V was cut by 4 bases and J by 2 bases, with 12 bases left in between. Germline CDR1 reads SGHRS; CDR2 reads YFSETQ. The CDR3 is 14 residues long. CDR3 sequence (DNA): TGCGCCAGCAGCCCACTCACAGGGAACTATGGCTACACCTTC. The encoded protein is CASSPLTGNYGYTF. Full variable domain (outside the CDR3, taken from reference TRBV5-1 and TRBJ1-2): KAGVTQTPRYLIKTRGQQVTLSCSPISGHRSVSWYQQTPGQGLQFLFEYFSETQRNKGNFPGRFSGRQFSNSRSEMNVSTLELGDSALYLCASSPLTGNYGYTFGSGTRLTVV.

In its sample, this clone was seen a few times. The chain's CDR3 is CASILSGPGDHLGYGYTF. CDR3 in DNA: TGTGCCAGCATCCTCTCGGGGCCAGGGGACCACCTTGGCTATGGCTACACCTTC. The chain employs TRBV28 and TRBJ1-2, with D perhaps TRBD1 (6 bases). The V end was cut by 7 bases, the J end by 4 bases, with 28 bases between. The germline V gene has CDR1 MDHEN and CDR2 SYDVKM. The CDR3 covers 18 residues.

This clone was counted only a few times. The genes are TRBV4-3 and TRBJ2-3; D not certain. This CDR3 has 16 residues. The germline V gene has CDR1 LGHNA and CDR2 YSLEER. The V gene lost 0 bases and the J gene lost 0 bases, with 10 bases spanning the gap. The CDR3 nucleotides are TGCGCCAGCAGCCAAGATCCCCTTCCTAGCACAGATACGCAGTATTTT. The encoded protein is CASSQDPLPSTDTQYF.

This clone has only a few counts. The CDR3 coding sequence is TGTGCCAGTAGTAGAGCGGGAGGCGGGGTAGATACGCAGTATTTT. Its protein is CASSRAGGGVDTQYF. The gene calls are TRBV19 and TRBJ2-3, with 9 positions matching TRBD2. Germline CDR1 and CDR2: LNHDA and SQIVND (reference sequence). The CDR3 runs to 15 residues. Unmatched junction bases numbered 7, after V lost 4 bases and J lost 5 bases.

This clone has more than one count but fewer than ten. The V call is TRBV6-5, the J call TRBJ2-7, with D maybe TRBD1 (6 bases). The germline CDR1 and CDR2 sequences are MNHEY and SVGAGI. V shed 2 bases and J shed 2 bases, with 13 bases lying between them. The CDR3 is 15 amino acids. CDR3 protein: CASSYATGHPYEQYF. The CDR3, as DNA: TGTGCCAGCAGTTACGCAACGGGACACCCCTACGAGCAGTACTTC.

This clone was observed a few times. The chain combines TRBV6-1 with TRBJ2-5; a weak D match, TRBD1 (6 bases). CDR1 is MNHNS and CDR2 is SASEGT in the germline V gene. The V end lost 5 bases, the J end lost 0 bases, and 13 bases lay between the germline ends. The CDR3 is made up of 15 amino acids. The CDR3 loop is CASSWDTRHQETQYF. The CDR3 DNA is TGTGCCAGCAGTTGGGACACGCGTCACCAAGAGACCCAGTACTTC.

This clone was detected a few times. This chain joins TRBV28 and TRBJ1-5; the D is unclear. The CDR3 sequence is 12 residues long. Deletions cut 2 bases from V and 7 bases from J, with 6 bases between. Germline V CDR1 and CDR2: MDHEN, SYDVKM. The chain's CDR3 is CASSLQAQPQHF. The CDR3 region has the DNA TGTGCCAGCAGTTTACAGGCACAGCCCCAGCATTTT.

V and J are TRBV5-1 and TRBJ2-3; 8 bases align to TRBD1. V lost 4 bases to trimming and J lost 2 bases; unmatched junction nucleotides: 9. The CDR3 loop spans 16 amino acids. The germline CDR1 and CDR2 sequences are SGHRS and YFSETQ. DNA for the CDR3: TGCGCCAGCAGCGATAATAACAGGGGGTACACAGATACGCAGTATTTT. This codes for CASSDNNRGYTDTQYF.

This clone has more than one count but fewer than ten. Other nucleotide sequences in the sample specify the same CDR3. The chain joins TRBV28 to TRBJ1-1; 8 nucleotides match TRBD1. From germline, CDR1 is MDHEN and CDR2 SYDVKM. V shed 6 bases and J 2 bases; nucleotides not matched to a gene: 5. The CDR3 contains 14 residues. CDR3 sequence reads: CASSLQGVNTEAFF. The CDR3 DNA follows: TGTGCCAGCAGCCTACAGGGGGTTAACACTGAAGCTTTCTTT.

CDR3 sequence reads: CASSLTGGEGNTIYF. In DNA, the CDR3 is TGTGCCAGCAGCTTAACAGGCGGAGAAGGAAACACCATATATTTT. V gene TRBV7-6 combines with J gene TRBJ1-3, with D perhaps matching TRBD1 (5 bases). The V and J ends lost 2 bases and 4 bases respectively, with 12 bases between them. The CDR3 is made up of 15 amino acids. Germline V lookup: CDR1 SGHVS, CDR2 FNYEAQ. The full variable domain, rest sourced from reference TRBV7-6 and TRBJ1-3, is GAGVSQSPRYKVTKRGQDVALRCDPISGHVSLYWYRQALGQGPEFLTYFNYEAQQDKSGLPNDRFSAERPEGSISTLTIQRTEQRDSAMYRCASSLTGGEGNTIYFGEGSWLTVV.